Below are 6 T cell receptor beta chains sequenced from a single sample in a study of Ad26.COV2.S vaccination and SARS-CoV-2 variants. The treatment is: about 20 received Ad26.COV2.S at low or high dose, single or two shots; roughly five received placebo; per-sample allocation not given. The investigators took samples on day 63 after the first vaccine or placebo injection. Only in-frame clones appear in the TCRdb table, and some are missing; sequencing was by immunoSEQ multiplex PCR. Of a few hundred thousand clones in the sample, around 89% were seen once. Sequencing was performed on peripheral blood, taken in a trial of Ad26.COV2.S vaccine versus placebo. The receptors shown here come from a person aged 18-60 years who received the Ad26.COV2.S COVID-19 vaccine or a placebo.

This sequence joins TRBV6-2 or TRBV6-3 and TRBJ1-5, with unresolved D. The CDR3 extends over 15 amino acids. V dropped 5 bases and J dropped 1 base, with 12 bases sitting between them. Germline lookup yields CDR1 MNHEY and CDR2 SVGEGT. The CDR3 reads CASSKPDTSNQPQHF. The CDR3 DNA sequence: TGTGCCAGCAGTAAACCTGACACGAGCAATCAGCCCCAGCATTTT.

V is TRBV7-3 and J is TRBJ2-2, with D maybe TRBD1 (6 bases). This CDR3 comprises 16 residues. In germline, CDR1 is SGHTA, CDR2 FQGTGA. V lost 4 bases to trimming and J lost 6 bases, with 18 bases between them. CDR3 amino acids: CASSYLGTISPGELFF. The DNA of the CDR3 is TGTGCCAGCAGCTACCTCGGGACAATTTCCCCCGGGGAGCTGTTTTTT.

The chain employs TRBV30 and TRBJ2-3; D is unresolved. Germline assignment: CDR1 GTSNPN and CDR2 SVGIG (reference sequence). V lost 0 bases and J lost 2, with 9 bases in between. The length of the CDR3 is 14 residues. Here the CDR3 reads CAWSVLTITDTQYF. The CDR3 DNA sequence: TGTGCCTGGAGTGTACTAACGATCACAGATACGCAGTATTTT.

V usage is TRBV9 and J usage is TRBJ1-2; 7 nucleotides line up with TRBD1. CDR3 length equals 13 residues. The germline CDR1 and CDR2 sequences are SGDLS and YYNGEE. Unmatched junction bases numbered 7, after V lost 1 base and J lost 10 bases. The CDR3 coding sequence is TGTGCCAGCAGCGTAATCAGGGGGGACGACTACACCTTC. It codes for CASSVIRGDDYTF.

The chain links TRBV3-1 (or the pseudogene TRBV3-2) to TRBJ2-3; D is ambiguous. The CDR3 covers 14 residues. Germline-derived CDR1 and CDR2 are LGHDT and YNNKEL (reference sequence). Trimming pared 0 bases from V and 4 bases from J, leaving 8 bases between. This CDR3 reads CASSQDLRPDTQYF. The CDR3 DNA follows: TGTGCCAGCAGCCAAGATTTGAGGCCAGATACGCAGTATTTT.

V usage is TRBV28 and J usage is TRBJ1-2; D remains ambiguous. The germline CDR1 and CDR2 sequences are MDHEN and SYDVKM. Trimming shortened V by 5 bases and J by 2 bases, and 21 bases separated the two germline ends. The CDR3 runs 17 residues. CDR3 sequence: CASSTNLLGLGNYGYTF. The DNA for the CDR3 is TGTGCCAGCAGTACGAACCTATTGGGCTTGGGCAACTATGGCTACACCTTC.